The 2 T cell receptor beta chains below were found in one sample sequenced in a study of cytotoxic CD8 clonotypes in ibrutinib-treated CLL. Data came from immunoSEQ multiplex PCR; TCRdb stores just in-frame clones and leaves some out. The table has about 250,000 clones, 60% to 75% seen once. Sequencing used PBMCs, obtained after 24 months of ibrutinib treatment. Receptors were obtained from a human donor with chronic lymphocytic leukemia.

The rearrangement joins TRBV20-1 to TRBJ2-5, with TRBD2 as a possible D gene (5 bases). Germline V gives CDR1 DFQATT, CDR2 SNEGSKA (reference sequence). Between the trimmed V and J ends, which lost 7 bases and 5 bases, there was a span of 11 bases. The CDR3 is 11 residues long. The CDR3 nucleotides are TGCAGTGTCGGGATGCGGGAGACCCAGTACTTC. This gives the protein CSVGMRETQYF.

The chain links TRBV30 to TRBJ2-7, with a weak D call TRBD1 (6 bases). V lost 0 bases and J 5 bases, leaving 11 bases between the germline ends. Germline V gene sequence: CDR1 GTSNPN, CDR2 SVGIG (reference sequence). CDR3 length: 13 residues. The CDR3: CAWSVHRVDEQYF. The CDR3 DNA sequence: TGTGCCTGGAGTGTACACAGGGTAGACGAGCAGTACTTC.